This TCR beta chain was sequenced for a study of molecular identifiers for immune sequencing clone quantification. This clonotype has a handful of counts. Antigen specificity is unknown. Naive CD8 T cells underwent sorting with the CD8+CD4-CCR7+CD45RA+ definition. Study results and limitations: With a barcode shared among identical TCR molecules, highly expanded clone sizes could be underestimated.

Germline V CDR1 and CDR2: LGHDT, YNNKEL (reference sequence). V lost 3 bases and J lost 1; bases outside the gene matches: 4. The CDR3 spans 15 residues. It was with previously described methods and listed TCR primers that bulk TCR libraries were made. TCRdb re-called the PCR reads through MiXCR, storing one row per CDR3 protein. The profile shows around 470,000 distinct CDR3 sequences, about 25% of them singletons. The specimen was naive CD8+ T cells from blood, with Jurkat cell RNA spiked in. Subset in this sample: FACS-sorted CD8+CD4-CCR7+CD45RA+ naive T cells. This sequence joins TRBV3-1 and TRBJ2-5, with 8 bases that match TRBD1. This TCR was sampled from a human donor in good health. Some libraries in this study had Jurkat cell RNA spiked in. The CDR3, as DNA: TGTGCCAGCAGCCATTGGGACAGGTCCCAAGAGACCCAGTACTTC. Its protein is CASSHWDRSQETQYF.